The T cell receptor beta chain under discussion was sequenced for a study of graft-versus-host responses after intestinal transplantation. Study-level background: Every transplant recipient was induced with anti-thymocyte globulin, then maintained on tacrolimus and steroids for two to four years. Broader study findings: The study found high graft-versus-host to host-versus-graft clonal ratios in allografts of patients with graft-donor T cell macrochimerism. Levels of circulating GvH clones at their peak were associated with early post-transplant HvG declines. Some GvH clones appeared in ileal mucosa or blood before recipient bone marrow.

Some clones are missing from TCRdb's copy, which holds only in-frame ones; the method was immunoSEQ multiplex PCR. Of approximately 89,000 clones listed, about 94% are singletons. Trimming pared 1 base from V and 4 bases from J, leaving 7 bases between. Germline loops: CDR1 GTSNPN, CDR2 SVGIG (reference sequence). This CDR3 is built from 12 residues. Notes on this clone: Its antigen is as yet unknown.

The TCR sequence derives from a human donor who received an intestinal transplant. Material: unstimulated CD4+ T cells sorted from spleen or lymph node cells, obtained before intestinal transplant. This chain connects TRBV30 to TRBJ1-2; D unresolved. CDR3 sequence: CAWSAHLYGYTF. The CDR3 DNA sequence: TGTGCCTGGAGTGCACACCTCTATGGCTACACCTTC.